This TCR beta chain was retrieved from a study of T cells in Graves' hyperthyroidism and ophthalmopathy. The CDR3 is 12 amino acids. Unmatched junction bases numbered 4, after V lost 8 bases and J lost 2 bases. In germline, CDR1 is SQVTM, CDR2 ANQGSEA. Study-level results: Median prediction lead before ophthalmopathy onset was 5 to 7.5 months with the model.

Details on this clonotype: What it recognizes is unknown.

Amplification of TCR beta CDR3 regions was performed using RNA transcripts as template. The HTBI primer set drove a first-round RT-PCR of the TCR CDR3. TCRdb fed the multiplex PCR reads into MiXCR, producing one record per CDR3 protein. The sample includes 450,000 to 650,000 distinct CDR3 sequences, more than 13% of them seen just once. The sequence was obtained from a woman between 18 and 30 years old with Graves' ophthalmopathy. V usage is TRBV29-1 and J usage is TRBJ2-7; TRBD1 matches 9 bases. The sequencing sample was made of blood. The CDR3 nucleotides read TGCAGCTTTCGACAGGGGGCCTACGAGCAGTACTTC. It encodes CSFRQGAYEQYF.